The entry below gives a single TCR beta chain sequence along with its context. The authors' processing: Amplification from reference gene primers served as the basis for estimated nucleated cell counts. Sequencing used immunoSEQ multiplex PCR; TCRdb keeps in-frame clones, though not all of them. Clonal size and the V and J genes are those of that table, whereas D and trimming came from the DNA. The sample lists a few hundred thousand clones, around 86% occurring once. The germline V gene encodes CDR1 MGHRA and CDR2 YSYEKL. After removal of 0 bases from V and 0 bases from J, the junction contained 8 bases not matched to a gene. The CDR3 extends over 18 amino acids. This entry is derived from a study of blood T cell repertoires in COVID-19. Study summary: T cells, B-cell-depleted T cells, or PBMCs supplied cDNA or gDNA.

Individuals drawn from approximately 26 US areas were about 18 to 95 years old. Participant reports of clinical history set cohort assignment. The chain combines TRBV4-1 with TRBJ1-3; 7 nucleotides match TRBD1. Material: PBMCs or T cells enriched from blood (not recorded which). The TCR comes from a woman between 45 and 60 years old who had recovered from COVID-19. The CDR3 DNA sequence: TGCGCCAGCAGCCAAGATCGGGACAGTCCTCTCTCTGGAAACACCATATATTTT. Translation gives CASSQDRDSPLSGNTIYF.